Listed below are T cell receptor beta chains from one sample, sequenced in a study of blood T cell repertoires in COVID-19. Only in-frame clones appear in the TCRdb table, and some are missing; sequencing was by immunoSEQ multiplex PCR. The sample consists of some 58,000 clones, approximately 77% of them appearing once. The sample comprised peripheral blood. The source of these receptors is a human donor in a cohort sampled during active COVID-19. CDR3s include the opening cysteine and the closing phenylalanine or tryptophan. The D gene is left open where the match is weak. Size is stated for part of the rows, as once, few or many counts, or as a class when the clone is expanded.

v_gene	j_gene	d_gene	abundance	CDR3nt	CDR3aa
TRBV3-1/TRBV3-2	TRBJ1-2	NA	NA	TGTGCCAGCAGCCAATTTGGGGCGGATGGCTACACCTTC	CASSQFGADGYTF
TRBV18	TRBJ1-2	TRBD1	many	TGTGCCAGCTCACCCCGGACAGGGGGCGAACACTATGGCTACACCTTC	CASSPRTGGEHYGYTF
TRBV10-2	TRBJ2-3	TRBD2	NA	TGCGCCAGCAGCCTACTAGCGGGGGTAACAGATACGCAGTATTTT	CASSLLAGVTDTQYF
TRBV7-2	TRBJ2-2	NA	NA	TGTGCCAGCAGCTTAGCGTCCCGAACGGCCGGGGAGCTGTTTTTT	CASSLASRTAGELFF
TRBV19	TRBJ2-7	NA	NA	TGTGCCAGTAGTTCCGCCGGGGACGAGCAGTACTTC	CASSSAGDEQYF
TRBV15	TRBJ1-4	NA	NA	TGTGCCACCAGCAGAGGGCAGGCTAGCGAAAAACTGTTTTTT	CATSRGQASEKLFF
TRBV5-4	TRBJ1-2	NA	NA	TGTGCCAGCACCCCCGGGTCGACTAACTATGGCTACACCTTC	CASTPGSTNYGYTF
TRBV9	TRBJ2-7	TRBD2	few	TGTGCCAGCAGCCCCAGACCGGGAGGGCCGCCCTACGAGCAGTACTTC	CASSPRPGGPPYEQYF
TRBV19	TRBJ2-7	NA	NA	TGTGCCAGTAGAGACAGGACCTACGAGCAGTACTTC	CASRDRTYEQYF
TRBV4-3	TRBJ1-2	NA	many	TGCGCCAGCAGCCCAACAGGGACGTCGGGGAGTGGCTACACCTTC	CASSPTGTSGSGYTF
TRBV30	TRBJ2-1	TRBD2	NA	TGTGCCTGGACCATAACGGGGGGGCAGTTCTTC	CAWTITGGQFF
TRBV18	TRBJ2-2	NA	NA	TGTGCCAGCTCACCACCCAGAACCGGGGAGCTGTTTTTT	CASSPPRTGELFF
TRBV7-7	TRBJ2-2	NA	NA	TGTGCTAGCAGCTTAGTCGGGTCCACCGGGGAGCTGTTTTTT	CASSLVGSTGELFF
TRBV5-5	TRBJ1-5	TRBD1	NA	TGTGCCAGCAGCTGGGGACAGGGGCAACAACAGGCCCAGCATTTT	CASSWGQGQQQAQHF
TRBV5-1	TRBJ2-5	TRBD1	once	TGCGCCAGCAGCTTGGACAGGGGGGAAGAGACCCAGTACTTC	CASSLDRGEETQYF
TRBV2	TRBJ1-4	TRBD1	NA	TGTGCCAGCAGATACCCCGGGACAGCGAATGAAAAACTGTTTTTT	CASRYPGTANEKLFF